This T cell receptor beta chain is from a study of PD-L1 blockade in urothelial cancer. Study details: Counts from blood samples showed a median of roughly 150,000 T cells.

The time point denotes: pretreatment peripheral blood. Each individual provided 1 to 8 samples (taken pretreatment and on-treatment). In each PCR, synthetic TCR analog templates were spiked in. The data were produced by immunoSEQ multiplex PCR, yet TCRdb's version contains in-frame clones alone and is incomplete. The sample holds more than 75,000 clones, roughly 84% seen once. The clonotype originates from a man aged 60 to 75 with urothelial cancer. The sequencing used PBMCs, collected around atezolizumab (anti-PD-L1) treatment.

The DNA of the CDR3 is TGTGCCAGCAGCCCTCAGGGGGTGGTCGGAGAGACCCAGTACTTC. It translates to CASSPQGVVGETQYF. V and J are TRBV11-2 and TRBJ2-5; 7 nucleotides line up with TRBD1. V shed 5 bases and J 4 bases; nucleotides not matched to a gene: 10. The germline V gene encodes CDR1 SGHAT and CDR2 FQNNGV. This CDR3 spans 15 amino acids.